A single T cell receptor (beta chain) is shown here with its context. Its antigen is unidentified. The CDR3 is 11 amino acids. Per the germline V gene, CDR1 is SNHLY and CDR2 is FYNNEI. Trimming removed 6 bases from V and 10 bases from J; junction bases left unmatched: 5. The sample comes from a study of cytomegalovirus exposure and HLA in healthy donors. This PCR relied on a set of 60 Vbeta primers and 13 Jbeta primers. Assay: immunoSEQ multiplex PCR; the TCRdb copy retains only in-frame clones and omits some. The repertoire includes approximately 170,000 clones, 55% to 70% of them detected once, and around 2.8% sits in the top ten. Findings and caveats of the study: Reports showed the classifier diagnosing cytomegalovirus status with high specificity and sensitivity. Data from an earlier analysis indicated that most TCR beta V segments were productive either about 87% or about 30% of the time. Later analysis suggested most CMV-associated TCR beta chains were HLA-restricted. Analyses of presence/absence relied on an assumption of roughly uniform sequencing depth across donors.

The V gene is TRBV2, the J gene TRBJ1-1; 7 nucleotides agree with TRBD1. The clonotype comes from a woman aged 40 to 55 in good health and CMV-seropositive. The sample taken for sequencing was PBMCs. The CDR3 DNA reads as TGTGCCAGCAGAGGACAGGACCCAGCTTTCTTT. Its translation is CASRGQDPAFF. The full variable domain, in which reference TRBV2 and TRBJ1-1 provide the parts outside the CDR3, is EPEVTQTPSHQVTQMGQEVILRCVPISNHLYFYWYRQILGQKVEFLVSFYNNEISEKSEIFDDQFSVERPDGSNFTLKIRSTKLEDSAMYFCASRGQDPAFFGQGTRLTVV.